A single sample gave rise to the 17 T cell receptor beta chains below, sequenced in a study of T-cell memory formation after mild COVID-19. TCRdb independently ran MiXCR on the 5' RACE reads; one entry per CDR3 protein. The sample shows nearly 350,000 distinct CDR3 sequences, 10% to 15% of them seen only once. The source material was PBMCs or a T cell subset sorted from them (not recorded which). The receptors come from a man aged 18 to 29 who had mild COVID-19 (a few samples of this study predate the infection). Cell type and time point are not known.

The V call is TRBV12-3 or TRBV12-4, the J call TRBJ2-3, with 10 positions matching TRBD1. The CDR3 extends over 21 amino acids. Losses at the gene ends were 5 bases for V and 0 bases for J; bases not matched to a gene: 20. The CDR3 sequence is CASSPLPGTGAQRTSTDTQYF. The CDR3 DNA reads TGTGCCAGCAGTCCCCTCCCCGGGACAGGGGCTCAACGTACGAGCACAGATACGCAGTATTTT.

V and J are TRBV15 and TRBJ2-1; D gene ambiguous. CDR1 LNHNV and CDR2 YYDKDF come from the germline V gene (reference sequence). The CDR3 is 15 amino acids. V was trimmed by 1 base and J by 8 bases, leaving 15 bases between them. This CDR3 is CATSRAMANWDEQFF. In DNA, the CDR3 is TGTGCCACCAGCAGAGCTATGGCAAACTGGGATGAGCAGTTCTTC.

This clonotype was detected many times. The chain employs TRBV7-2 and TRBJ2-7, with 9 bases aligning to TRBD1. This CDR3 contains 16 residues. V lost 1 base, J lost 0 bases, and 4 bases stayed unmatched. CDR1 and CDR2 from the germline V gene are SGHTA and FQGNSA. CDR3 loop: CASSLVATGGSYEQYF. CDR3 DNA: TGTGCCAGCAGCTTAGTGGCGACAGGGGGCTCCTACGAGCAGTACTTC.

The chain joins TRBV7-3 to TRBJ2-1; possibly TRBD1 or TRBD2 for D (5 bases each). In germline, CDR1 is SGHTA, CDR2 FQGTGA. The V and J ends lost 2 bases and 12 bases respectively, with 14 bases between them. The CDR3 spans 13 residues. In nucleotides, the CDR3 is TGTGCCAGCAGCTTAGCAGTCGGGGCTGGGCAGTTCTTC. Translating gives CASSLAVGAGQFF.

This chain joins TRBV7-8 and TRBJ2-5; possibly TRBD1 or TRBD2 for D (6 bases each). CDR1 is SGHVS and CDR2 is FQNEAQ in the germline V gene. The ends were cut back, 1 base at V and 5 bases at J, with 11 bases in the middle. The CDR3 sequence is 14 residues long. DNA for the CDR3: TGTGCCAGCAGCTTAGAACGGAGGGGGGAGACCCAGTACTTC. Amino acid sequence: CASSLERRGETQYF.

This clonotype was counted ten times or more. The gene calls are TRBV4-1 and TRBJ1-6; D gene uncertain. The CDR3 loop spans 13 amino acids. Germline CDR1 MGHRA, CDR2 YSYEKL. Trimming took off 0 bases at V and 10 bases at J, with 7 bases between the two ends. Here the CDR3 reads CASSQDAPSPLHF. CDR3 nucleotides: TGCGCCAGCAGCCAAGATGCCCCCTCACCCCTCCACTTT.

In DNA, the CDR3 is TGTGCCAGCAGCTTTGGCGGGACACGCTCCTACGAGCAGTACTTC. It encodes CASSFGGTRSYEQYF. The chain recombines TRBV7-2 with TRBJ2-7; D may correspond to TRBD1 or TRBD2 (6 bases each). V was cut by 3 bases and J by 0 bases, with 12 bases left in between. CDR3 length: 15 residues. Germline CDR1 and CDR2: SGHTA and FQGNSA. Full variable domain (outside the CDR3, taken from reference TRBV7-2 and TRBJ2-7): GAGVSQSPSNKVTEKGKDVELRCDPISGHTALYWYRQSLGQGLEFLIYFQGNSAPDKSGLPSDRFSAERTGGSVSTLTIQRTQQEDSAVYLCASSFGGTRSYEQYFGPGTRLTVT.

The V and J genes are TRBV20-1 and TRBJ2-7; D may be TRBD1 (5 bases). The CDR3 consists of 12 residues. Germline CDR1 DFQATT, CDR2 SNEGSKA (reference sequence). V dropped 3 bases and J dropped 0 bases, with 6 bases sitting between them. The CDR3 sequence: CSARDTSYEQYF. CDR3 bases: TGCAGTGCTAGGGACACCTCCTACGAGCAGTACTTC.

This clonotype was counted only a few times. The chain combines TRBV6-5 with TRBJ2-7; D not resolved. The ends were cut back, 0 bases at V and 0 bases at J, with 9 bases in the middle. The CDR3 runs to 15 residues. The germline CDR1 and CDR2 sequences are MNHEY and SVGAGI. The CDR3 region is CASSYSAASSYEQYF. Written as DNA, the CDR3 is TGTGCCAGCAGTTACTCTGCAGCGAGCTCCTACGAGCAGTACTTC.

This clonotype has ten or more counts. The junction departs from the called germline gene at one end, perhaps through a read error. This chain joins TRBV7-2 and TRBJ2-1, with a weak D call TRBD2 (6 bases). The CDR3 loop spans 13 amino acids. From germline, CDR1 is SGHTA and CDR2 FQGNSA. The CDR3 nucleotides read TGTGCCAGCAGTTTAGGGACTGACAATGAGCAGTTCTTC. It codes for CASSLGTDNEQFF. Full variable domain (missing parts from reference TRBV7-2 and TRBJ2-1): GAGVSQSPSNKVTEKGKDVELRCDPISGHTALYWYRQSLGQGLEFLIYFQGNSAPDKSGLPSDRFSAERTGGSVSTLTIQRTQQEDSAVYLCASSLGTDNEQFFGPGTRLTVL.

The CDR3 spells CASSAGRWLREQETQYF. The CDR3 coding sequence is TGTGCCAGCAGCGCCGGTCGGTGGTTAAGGGAGCAAGAGACCCAGTACTTC. The chain combines TRBV7-8 with TRBJ2-5, with a possible D match to TRBD2 (5 bases). The CDR3 is made up of 17 amino acids. Per germline, CDR1 SGHVS and CDR2 FQNEAQ. V lost 5 bases, J lost 2 bases, and 21 bases lay in between.

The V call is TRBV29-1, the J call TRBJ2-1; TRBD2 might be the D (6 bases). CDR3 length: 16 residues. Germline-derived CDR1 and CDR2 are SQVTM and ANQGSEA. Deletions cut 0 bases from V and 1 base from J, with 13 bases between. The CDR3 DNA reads TGCAGCGTTGAAGACGCAGCCGGGGGATCCTACAATGAGCAGTTCTTC. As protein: CSVEDAAGGSYNEQFF.

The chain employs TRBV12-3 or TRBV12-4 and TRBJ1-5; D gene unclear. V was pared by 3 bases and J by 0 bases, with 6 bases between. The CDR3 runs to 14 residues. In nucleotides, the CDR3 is TGTGCCAGCAGTTTTTGGGATAGCAATCAGCCCCAGCATTTT. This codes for CASSFWDSNQPQHF.

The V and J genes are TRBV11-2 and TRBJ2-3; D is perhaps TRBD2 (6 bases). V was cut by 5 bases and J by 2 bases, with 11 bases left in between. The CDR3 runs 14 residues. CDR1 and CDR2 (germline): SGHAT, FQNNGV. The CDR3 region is CASSRAGFTDTQYF. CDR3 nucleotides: TGTGCCAGCAGCCGAGCGGGCTTCACAGATACGCAGTATTTT.

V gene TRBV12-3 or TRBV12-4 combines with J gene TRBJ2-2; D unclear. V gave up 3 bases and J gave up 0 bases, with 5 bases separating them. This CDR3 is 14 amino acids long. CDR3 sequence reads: CASSFPTNTGELFF. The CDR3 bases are TGTGCCAGCAGTTTTCCCACGAACACCGGGGAGCTGTTTTTT.

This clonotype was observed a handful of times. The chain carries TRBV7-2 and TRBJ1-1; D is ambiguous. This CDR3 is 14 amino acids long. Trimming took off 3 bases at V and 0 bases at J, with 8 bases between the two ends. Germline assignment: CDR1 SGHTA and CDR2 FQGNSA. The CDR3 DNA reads TGTGCCAGCAGCTTTAAGGGCGTGAACACTGAAGCTTTCTTT. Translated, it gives CASSFKGVNTEAFF.

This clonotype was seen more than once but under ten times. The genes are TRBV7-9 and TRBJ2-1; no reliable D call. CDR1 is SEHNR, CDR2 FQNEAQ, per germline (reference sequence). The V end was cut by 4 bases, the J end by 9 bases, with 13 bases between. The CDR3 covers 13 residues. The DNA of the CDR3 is TGTGCCAGCAGCTCAGAAGTAGCCGCTGAGCAGTTCTTC. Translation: CASSSEVAAEQFF.